This T cell receptor (beta chain) was captured by sequencing in a study of T cell responses to AZD1222 COVID-19 vaccine. Study-wide points: Targets within unmutated variant regions were reportedly found for nearly half of spike-specific TCRs. White British ancestry dominated among donors, who included more females, and clonal diversity was possibly underestimated. Repertoires were sampled only after the peak T cell response.

Details on this clone: Antigen specificity is unknown.

Germline V gene data show CDR1 as SNHLY and CDR2 as FYNNEI. The CDR3 contains 14 residues. V lost 6 bases and J lost 9; bases outside the gene matches: 9. Measured with immunoSEQ multiplex PCR; TCRdb has only the in-frame clones, and not every one. The sample includes roughly 60,000 clones, over 85% of them seen just once. The material sequenced was peripheral blood, taken on day 0 of AZD1222 vaccination. The chain is built from TRBV2 and TRBJ1-4; 8 bases fit TRBD1. The sequence derives from an adult in good health. CDR3 sequence reads: CASRARAGGQKLFF. In DNA form, the CDR3 reads TGTGCCAGCAGGGCCCGCGCAGGGGGCCAAAAACTGTTTTTT.